Given below is one T cell receptor beta chain in context. Antigen unknown. These data originate in a study of cytomegalovirus exposure and HLA in healthy donors. General study points: TCR beta V- and J-gene trimming, according to a later analysis, was linked to a missense DCLRE1C variant. Investigators reported around 150 TCR beta chains as tied to cytomegalovirus. An observed cluster of highly shared sequence variants was recorded as a likely sequencing artifact.

Both 60 Vbeta primers and 13 Jbeta primers went into the PCR. Sequencing used immunoSEQ multiplex PCR; TCRdb keeps in-frame clones, though not all of them. The sample holds around 170,000 clones, approximately 83% seen once. Germline CDR1 LNHDA, CDR2 SQIVND (reference sequence). CDR3 size: 17 residues. Deletions cut 4 bases from V and 5 bases from J, with 23 bases between. Source material: PBMCs. The receptor comes from a woman aged 18 to 35 in good health and CMV-seronegative. The V and J genes are TRBV19 and TRBJ1-1; D is perhaps TRBD1 (6 bases). The CDR3 region is CASSTSLRGGLGTEAFF. The CDR3 DNA sequence: TGTGCCAGTAGTACCAGTCTCAGGGGCGGGTTAGGGACTGAAGCTTTCTTT.